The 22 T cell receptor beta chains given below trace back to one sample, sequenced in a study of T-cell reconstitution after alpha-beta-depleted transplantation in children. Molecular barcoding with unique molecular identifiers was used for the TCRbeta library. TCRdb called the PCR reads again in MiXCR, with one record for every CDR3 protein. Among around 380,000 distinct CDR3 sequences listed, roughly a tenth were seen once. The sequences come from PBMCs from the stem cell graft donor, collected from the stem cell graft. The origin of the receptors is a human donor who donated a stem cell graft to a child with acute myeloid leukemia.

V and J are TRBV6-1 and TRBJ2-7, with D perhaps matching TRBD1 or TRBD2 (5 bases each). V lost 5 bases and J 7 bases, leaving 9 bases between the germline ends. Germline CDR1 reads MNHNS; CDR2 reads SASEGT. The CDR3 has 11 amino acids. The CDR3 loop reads CASSSGAEQYV. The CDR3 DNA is TGTGCCAGCAGTTCCGGGGCTGAGCAGTACGTC.

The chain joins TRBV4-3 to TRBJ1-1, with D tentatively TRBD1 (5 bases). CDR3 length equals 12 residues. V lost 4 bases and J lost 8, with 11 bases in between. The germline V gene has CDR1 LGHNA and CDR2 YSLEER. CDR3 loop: CASSREDREAFF. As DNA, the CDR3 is TGCGCCAGCAGCCGAGAAGACAGAGAAGCTTTCTTT.

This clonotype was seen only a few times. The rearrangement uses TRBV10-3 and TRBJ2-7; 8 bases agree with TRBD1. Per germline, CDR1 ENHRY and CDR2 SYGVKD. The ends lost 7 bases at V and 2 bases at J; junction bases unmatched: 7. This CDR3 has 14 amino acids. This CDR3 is CAINGQGSTYEQYV. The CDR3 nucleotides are TGTGCCATCAACGGACAGGGCTCTACCTACGAGCAGTACGTC.

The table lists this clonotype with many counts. CDR3 amino acids: CASSLSGVGNSPLHF. The CDR3 DNA follows: TGTGCCAGCAGCTTAAGCGGGGTCGGAAATTCACCCCTCCACTTT. This chain connects TRBV27 to TRBJ1-6, with no clear D. The CDR3 runs to 15 residues. Per the germline V gene, CDR1 is MNHEY and CDR2 is SMNVEV (reference sequence). Trimming left V 6 bases short and J 7 bases short, with 16 bases between.

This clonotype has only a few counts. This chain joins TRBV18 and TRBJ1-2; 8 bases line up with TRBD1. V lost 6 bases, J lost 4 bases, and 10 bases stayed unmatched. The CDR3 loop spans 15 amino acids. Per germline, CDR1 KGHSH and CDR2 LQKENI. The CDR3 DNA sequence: TGTGCCAGCTCGGAGGACTGGACAGGGCTCTATGGCTACACCTTC. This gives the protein CASSEDWTGLYGYTF.

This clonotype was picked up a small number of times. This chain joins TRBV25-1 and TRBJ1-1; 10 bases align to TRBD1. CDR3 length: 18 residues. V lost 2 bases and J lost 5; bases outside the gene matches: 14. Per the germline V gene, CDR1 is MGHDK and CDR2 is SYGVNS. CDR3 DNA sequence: TGTGCCAGCAGTGAACCACCCGGACAGGGGGGGCTTAAGACTGAAGCTTTCTTT. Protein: CASSEPPGQGGLKTEAFF.

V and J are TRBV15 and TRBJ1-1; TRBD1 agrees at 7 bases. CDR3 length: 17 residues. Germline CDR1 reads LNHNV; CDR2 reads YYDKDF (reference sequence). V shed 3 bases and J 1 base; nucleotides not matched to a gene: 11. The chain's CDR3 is CATSSHDRDTWNTEAFF. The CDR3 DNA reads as TGTGCCACCAGCAGTCACGACAGGGATACCTGGAACACTGAAGCTTTCTTT.

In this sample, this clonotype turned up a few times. As DNA, the CDR3 is TGCAGTGCTAGCGGGGGCAAGGAAGAGACCCAGTACTTC. Its translation: CSASGGKEETQYF. The chain has TRBV20-1 and TRBJ2-5, with D perhaps matching TRBD1 or TRBD2 (6 bases each). This CDR3 contains 13 residues. The V and J ends lost 3 bases and 3 bases respectively, with 11 bases between them. Germline-derived CDR1 and CDR2 are DFQATT and SNEGSKA (reference sequence).

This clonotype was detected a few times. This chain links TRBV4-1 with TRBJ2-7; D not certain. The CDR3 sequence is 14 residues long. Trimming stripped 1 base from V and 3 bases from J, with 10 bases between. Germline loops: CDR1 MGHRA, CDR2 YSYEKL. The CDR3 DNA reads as TGCGCCAGCAGCCAAGGCCCGGGTAGCTACGAGCAGTACGTC. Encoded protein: CASSQGPGSYEQYV.

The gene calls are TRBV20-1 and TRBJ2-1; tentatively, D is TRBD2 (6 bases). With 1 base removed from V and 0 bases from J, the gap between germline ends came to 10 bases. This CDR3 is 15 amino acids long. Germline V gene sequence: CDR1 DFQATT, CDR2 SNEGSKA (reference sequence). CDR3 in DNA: TGCAGTGCTAGAGTTGACGGGAGCTCCTACAATGAGCAGTTCTTC. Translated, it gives CSARVDGSSYNEQFF.

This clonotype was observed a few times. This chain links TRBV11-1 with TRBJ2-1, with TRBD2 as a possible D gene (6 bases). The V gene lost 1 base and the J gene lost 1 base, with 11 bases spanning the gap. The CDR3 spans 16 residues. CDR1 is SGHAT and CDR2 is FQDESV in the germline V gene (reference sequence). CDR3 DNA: TGTGCCAGCAGCTTAGAACGCGGGGCATCCTACAATGAGCAGTTCTTC. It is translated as CASSLERGASYNEQFF.

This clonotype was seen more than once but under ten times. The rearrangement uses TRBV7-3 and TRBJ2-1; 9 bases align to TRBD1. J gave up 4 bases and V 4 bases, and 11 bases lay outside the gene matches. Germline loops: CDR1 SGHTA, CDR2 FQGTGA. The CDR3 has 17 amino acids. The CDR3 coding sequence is TGTGCCAGCAGCTACTACGACCGGGACAGGGTATACAATGAGCAGTTCTTC. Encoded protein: CASSYYDRDRVYNEQFF.

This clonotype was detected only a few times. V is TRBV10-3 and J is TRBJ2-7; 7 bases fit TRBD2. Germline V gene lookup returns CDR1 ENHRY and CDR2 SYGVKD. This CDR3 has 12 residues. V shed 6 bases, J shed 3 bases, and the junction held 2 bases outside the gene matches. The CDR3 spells CAIRPSGYEQYF. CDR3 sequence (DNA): TGTGCCATCAGGCCTAGCGGCTACGAGCAGTACTTC.

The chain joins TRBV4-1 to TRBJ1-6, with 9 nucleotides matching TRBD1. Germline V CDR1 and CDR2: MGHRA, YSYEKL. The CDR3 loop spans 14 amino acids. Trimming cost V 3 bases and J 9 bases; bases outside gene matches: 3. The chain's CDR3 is CASSQDRGGSPLHF. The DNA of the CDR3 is TGCGCCAGCAGCCAGGACAGGGGAGGTTCACCCCTCCACTTT.

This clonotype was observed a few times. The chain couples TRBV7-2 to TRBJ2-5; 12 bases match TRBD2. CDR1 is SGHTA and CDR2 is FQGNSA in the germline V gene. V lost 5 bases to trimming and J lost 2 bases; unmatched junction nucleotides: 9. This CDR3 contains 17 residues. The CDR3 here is CASSILPGTSGQETQYF. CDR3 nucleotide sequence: TGTGCCAGCAGCATCCTTCCCGGGACTAGCGGGCAAGAGACCCAGTACTTC.

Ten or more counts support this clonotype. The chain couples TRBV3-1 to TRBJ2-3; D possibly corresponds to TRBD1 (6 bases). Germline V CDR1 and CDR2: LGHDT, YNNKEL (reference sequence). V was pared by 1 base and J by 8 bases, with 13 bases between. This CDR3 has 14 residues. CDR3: CASSQADRRSTQYF. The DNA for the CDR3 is TGTGCCAGCAGCCAAGCCGACAGGAGAAGTACGCAGTATTTT.

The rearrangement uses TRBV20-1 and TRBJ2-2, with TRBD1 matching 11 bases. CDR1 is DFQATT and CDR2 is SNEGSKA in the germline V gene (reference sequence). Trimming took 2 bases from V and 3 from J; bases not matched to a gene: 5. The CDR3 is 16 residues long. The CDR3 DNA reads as TGCAGTGCTAGACTCGAGGACAGGGGGCACACCGGGGAGCTGTTTTTT. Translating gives CSARLEDRGHTGELFF.

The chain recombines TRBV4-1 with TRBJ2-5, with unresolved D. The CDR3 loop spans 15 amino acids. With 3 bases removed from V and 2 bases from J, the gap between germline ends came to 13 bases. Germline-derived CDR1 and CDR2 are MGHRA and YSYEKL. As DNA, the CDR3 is TGCGCCAGCAGCCAGAGTGACTTCGCACAAGAGACCCAGTACTTC. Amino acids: CASSQSDFAQETQYF.

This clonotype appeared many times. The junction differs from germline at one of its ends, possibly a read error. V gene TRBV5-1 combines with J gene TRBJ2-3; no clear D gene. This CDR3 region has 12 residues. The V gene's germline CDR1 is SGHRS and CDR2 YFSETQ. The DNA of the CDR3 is TGTGCCAGCAGTTTAGTGCCAGATACGCAGTATTTT. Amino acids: CASSLVPDTQYF.

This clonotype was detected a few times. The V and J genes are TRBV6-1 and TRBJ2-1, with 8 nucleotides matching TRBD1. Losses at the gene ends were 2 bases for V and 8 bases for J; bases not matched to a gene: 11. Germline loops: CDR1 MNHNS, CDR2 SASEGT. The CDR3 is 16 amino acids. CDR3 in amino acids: CASSEPDRAQLHEQFF. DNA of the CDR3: TGTGCCAGCAGTGAACCGGACAGGGCGCAGCTTCATGAGCAGTTCTTC.

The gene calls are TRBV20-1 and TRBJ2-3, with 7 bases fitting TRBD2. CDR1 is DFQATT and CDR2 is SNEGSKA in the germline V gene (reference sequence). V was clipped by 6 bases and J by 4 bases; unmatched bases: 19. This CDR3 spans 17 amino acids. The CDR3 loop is CSAGTPTGSRGADTQYF. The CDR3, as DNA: TGCAGTGCCGGGACCCCAACGGGCTCCCGGGGGGCAGATACGCAGTATTTT.

The CDR3 sequence is CASSPGGPSGPGAKNIQYF. DNA for the CDR3: TGCGCCAGCAGCCCTGGGGGTCCTAGCGGGCCCGGGGCCAAAAACATTCAGTACTTC. The chain recombines TRBV5-1 with TRBJ2-4, with 8 bases that match TRBD2. Unmatched junction bases numbered 16, after V lost 4 bases and J lost 1 base. There are 19 residues in the CDR3. Germline V lookup: CDR1 SGHRS, CDR2 YFSETQ.